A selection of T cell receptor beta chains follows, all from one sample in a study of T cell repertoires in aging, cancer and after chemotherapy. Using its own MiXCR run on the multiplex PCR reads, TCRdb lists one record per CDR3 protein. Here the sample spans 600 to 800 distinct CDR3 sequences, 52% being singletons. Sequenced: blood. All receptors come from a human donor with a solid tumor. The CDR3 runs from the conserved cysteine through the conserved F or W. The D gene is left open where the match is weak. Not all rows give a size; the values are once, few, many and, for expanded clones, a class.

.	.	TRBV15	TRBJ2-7	CATSRGGTLRTYEQYF	TGTGCCACCAGCAGAGGGGGAACATTAAGAACCTACGAGCAGTACTTC
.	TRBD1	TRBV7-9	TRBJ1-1	CASSPRTGVNTEAFF	TGTGCCAGCAGCCCCAGGACAGGGGTAAACACTGAAGCTTTCTTT
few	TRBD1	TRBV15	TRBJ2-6	CATSARDRAITGANVLTF	TGTGCCACCAGCGCTCGGGACAGGGCGATAACTGGGGCCAACGTCCTGACTTTC
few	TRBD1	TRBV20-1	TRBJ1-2	CSAYWTGTAWGYTF	TGCAGTGCTTATTGGACAGGGACGGCCTGGGGCTACACCTTC
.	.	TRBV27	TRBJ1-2	CASSLSGGGRIYGYTF	TGTGCCAGCAGTTTATCTGGGGGCGGAAGGATCTATGGCTACACCTTC
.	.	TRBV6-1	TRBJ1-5	CASSVKGMVRFEPQHF	TGTGCCAGCAGTGTAAAAGGGATGGTCCGGTTCGAGCCCCAGCATTTT
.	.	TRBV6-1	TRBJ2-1	CASSVLSEQFF	TGTGCCAGCAGTGTACTAAGTGAGCAGTTCTTC
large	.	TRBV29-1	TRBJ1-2	CSVENPGDGYTF	TGCAGCGTTGAGAACCCAGGGGATGGCTACACCTTC
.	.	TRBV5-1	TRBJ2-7	CASTLQDSFYEQYF	TGCGCCAGCACCTTACAGGACAGTTTCTACGAGCAGTACTTC
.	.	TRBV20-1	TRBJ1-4	CSARDRTGYEKLFF	TGCAGTGCTAGAGATCGCACAGGGTATGAAAAACTGTTTTTT
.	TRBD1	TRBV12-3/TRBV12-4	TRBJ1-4	CASSTGATNEKLFF	TGTGCCAGCAGTACAGGGGCAACTAATGAAAAACTGTTTTTT
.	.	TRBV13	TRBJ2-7	CASSPLNRIHEQYF	TGTGCCAGCAGCCCATTAAACAGGATCCACGAGCAGTACTTC
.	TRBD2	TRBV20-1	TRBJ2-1	CSASGLAGAGSSYNEQFF	TGCAGTGCATCGGGACTAGCGGGGGCGGGGAGCTCCTACAATGAGCAGTTCTTC
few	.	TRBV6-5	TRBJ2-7	CASSYSAGLRYEQYF	TGTGCCAGCAGTTACTCCGCGGGACTCCGCTACGAGCAGTACTTC
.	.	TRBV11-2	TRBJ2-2	CASSLGGPELFF	TGTGCCAGCAGCTTAGGGGGACCGGAGCTGTTTTTT
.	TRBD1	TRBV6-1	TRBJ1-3	CASSRDSGSGNTIYF	TGTGCCAGCAGTCGGGACAGTGGTTCTGGAAACACCATATATTTT
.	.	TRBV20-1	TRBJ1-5	CSTEGDSNQPQHF	TGCAGTACTGAGGGGGACTCCAATCAGCCCCAGCATTTT
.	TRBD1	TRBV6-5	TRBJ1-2	CASSGLQGAHYGYTF	TGTGCCAGCAGTGGTCTACAGGGGGCGCACTATGGCTACACCTTC
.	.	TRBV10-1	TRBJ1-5	CASIQVSGGSGNQPQHF	TGCGCCAGCATTCAGGTGAGTGGGGGGAGCGGCAATCAGCCCCAGCATTTT
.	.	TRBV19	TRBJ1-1	CASSLSLNTEAFF	TGTGCCAGTAGTCTTTCCTTGAACACTGAAGCTTTCTTT
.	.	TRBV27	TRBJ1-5	CASSLLLSGPQHF	TGTGCCAGCAGTTTGCTGCTTTCCGGGCCCCAGCATTTT
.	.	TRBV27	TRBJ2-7	CASSWGFSKHYEQYF	TGTGCCAGCAGTTGGGGGTTCTCCAAACACTACGAGCAGTACTTC
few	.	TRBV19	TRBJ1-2	CASSTLDRFYGYTF	TGTGCCAGTAGTACCCTAGACAGGTTCTATGGCTACACCTTC
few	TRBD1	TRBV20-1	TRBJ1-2	CSARDEEGAAGGYTF	TGCAGTGCTAGAGATGAAGAGGGGGCAGCGGGTGGCTACACCTTC
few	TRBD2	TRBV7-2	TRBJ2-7	CASSLRASGGTKTYEQYF	TGTGCCAGCAGCTTGAGGGCTAGCGGGGGGACTAAAACCTACGAGCAGTACTTC
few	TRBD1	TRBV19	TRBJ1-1	CASSIGNRGRTEAFF	TGTGCCAGTAGTATAGGCAACAGGGGAAGGACTGAAGCTTTCTTT
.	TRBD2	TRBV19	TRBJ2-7	CASSIVWTSGFQDF	TGTGCCAGTAGTATCGTGTGGACTAGCGGATTTCAGGACTTC